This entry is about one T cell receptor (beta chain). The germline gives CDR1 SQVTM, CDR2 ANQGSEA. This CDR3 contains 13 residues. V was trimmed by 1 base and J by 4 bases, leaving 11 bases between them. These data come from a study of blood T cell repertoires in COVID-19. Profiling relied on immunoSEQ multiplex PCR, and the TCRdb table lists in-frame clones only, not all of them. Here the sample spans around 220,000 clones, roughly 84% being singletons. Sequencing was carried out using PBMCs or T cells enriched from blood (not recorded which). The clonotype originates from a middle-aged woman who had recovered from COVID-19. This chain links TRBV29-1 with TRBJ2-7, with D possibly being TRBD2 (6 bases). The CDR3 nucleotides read TGCAGCGTTGAAGGTGACAGCGGGTACGAGCAGTACTTC. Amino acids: CSVEGDSGYEQYF.